This T cell receptor (beta chain) was profiled in a study of cytomegalovirus exposure and HLA in healthy donors. Study results and limitations: Sequence variants that were highly shared formed a cluster that was likely a sequencing artifact.

CDR1 MDHEN and CDR2 SYDVKM come from the germline V gene. CDR3 size: 12 residues. The V gene lost 5 bases and the J gene lost 6 bases, with 11 bases spanning the gap. As for this clone: Its specificity is not known.

Amplification used 60 Vbeta primers and 13 Jbeta primers. The data were produced by immunoSEQ multiplex PCR, yet TCRdb's version contains in-frame clones alone and is incomplete. The data contain almost 200,000 clones, roughly 80% of them singletons. This sequence was found in a male donor in good health and CMV-seropositive. The specimen was PBMCs. The rearrangement uses TRBV28 and TRBJ2-7; tentatively, D is TRBD2 (5 bases). CDR3 DNA sequence: TGTGCCAGCAGTCTGAGCGCGGGCGAGCAGTACTTC. Amino acid sequence: CASSLSAGEQYF. Together with reference TRBV28 and TRBJ2-7, the CDR3 gives the full variable domain: DVKVTQSSRYLVKRTGEKVFLECVQDMDHENMFWYRQDPGLGLRLIYFSYDVKMKEKGDIPEGYSVSREKKERFSLILESASTNQTSMYLCASSLSAGEQYFGPGTRLTVT.